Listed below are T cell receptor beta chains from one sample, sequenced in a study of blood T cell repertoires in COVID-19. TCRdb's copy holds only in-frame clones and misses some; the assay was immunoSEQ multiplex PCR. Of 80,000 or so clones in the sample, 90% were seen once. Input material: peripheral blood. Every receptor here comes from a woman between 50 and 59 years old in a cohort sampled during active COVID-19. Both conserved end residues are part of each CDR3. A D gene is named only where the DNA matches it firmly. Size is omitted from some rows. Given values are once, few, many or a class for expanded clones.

DNA: TGTGCCAGCTCACCACTTGGGACTTTAAACACCGGGGAGCTGTTTTTT
CDR3: CASSPLGTLNTGELFF
size: few
D: NA
J: TRBJ2-2
V: TRBV18

DNA: TGCGCCAGCAGCTCTCCCGTCGACTTGCACACCGGGGAGCTGTTTTTT
CDR3: CASSSPVDLHTGELFF
size: NA
D: NA
J: TRBJ2-2
V: TRBV5-1

DNA: TGTGCCAGCAGGGGACAGGGGTTTGAGGGCTACACCTTC
CDR3: CASRGQGFEGYTF
size: few
D: TRBD1
J: TRBJ1-2
V: TRBV6-6

DNA: TGTGCCAGCAGCGTAGGTGACGACGGGACAGACCCCTACGAGCAGTACTTC
CDR3: CASSVGDDGTDPYEQYF
size: NA
D: TRBD1
J: TRBJ2-7
V: TRBV9

DNA: TGTGCCAGCAGCGGACAGGGATGGGATAACACTGAAGCTTTCTTT
CDR3: CASSGQGWDNTEAFF
size: NA
D: TRBD1
J: TRBJ1-1
V: TRBV6-2/TRBV6-3

DNA: TGTGCCATCAGCGCGGGGACTAGCGATGACGAGCAGTACTTC
CDR3: CAISAGTSDDEQYF
size: NA
D: TRBD2
J: TRBJ2-7
V: TRBV10-3

DNA: TGTGCCTGGACGGTCTCTTCGATCACTTTTGCTTTCTTT
CDR3: CAWTVSSITFAFF
size: NA
D: NA
J: TRBJ1-1
V: TRBV30

DNA: TGCGCCAGCAGCACGAATTCCGGGACAGGGGTCTACGAGCAGTACTTC
CDR3: CASSTNSGTGVYEQYF
size: NA
D: TRBD1
J: TRBJ2-7
V: TRBV5-1

DNA: TGTGCCAGCACCTGGGACAGGGGAGCGTCCTACGAGCAGTACTTC
CDR3: CASTWDRGASYEQYF
size: NA
D: TRBD1
J: TRBJ2-7
V: TRBV5-4

DNA: TGTGCCAGCAGATCCGGGACAGGGGGCCCCTACGAGCAGTACTTC
CDR3: CASRSGTGGPYEQYF
size: NA
D: TRBD1
J: TRBJ2-7
V: TRBV27

DNA: TGTGCCAGTAGTATTGCGGGACCCCACTATGGCTACACCTTC
CDR3: CASSIAGPHYGYTF
size: NA
D: NA
J: TRBJ1-2
V: TRBV19